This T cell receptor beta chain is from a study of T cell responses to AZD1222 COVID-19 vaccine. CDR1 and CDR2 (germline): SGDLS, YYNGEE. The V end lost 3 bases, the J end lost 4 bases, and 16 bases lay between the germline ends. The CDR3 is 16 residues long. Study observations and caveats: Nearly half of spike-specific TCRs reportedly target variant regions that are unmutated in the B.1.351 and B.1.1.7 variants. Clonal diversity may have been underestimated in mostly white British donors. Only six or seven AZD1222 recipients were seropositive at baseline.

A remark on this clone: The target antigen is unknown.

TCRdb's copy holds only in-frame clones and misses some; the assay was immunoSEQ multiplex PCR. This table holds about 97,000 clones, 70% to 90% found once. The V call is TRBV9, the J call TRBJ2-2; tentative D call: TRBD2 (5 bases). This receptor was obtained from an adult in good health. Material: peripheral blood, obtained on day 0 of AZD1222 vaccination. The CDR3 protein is CASSGRLAQITGELFF. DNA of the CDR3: TGTGCCAGCAGCGGCCGCCTAGCCCAGATCACCGGGGAGCTGTTTTTT.